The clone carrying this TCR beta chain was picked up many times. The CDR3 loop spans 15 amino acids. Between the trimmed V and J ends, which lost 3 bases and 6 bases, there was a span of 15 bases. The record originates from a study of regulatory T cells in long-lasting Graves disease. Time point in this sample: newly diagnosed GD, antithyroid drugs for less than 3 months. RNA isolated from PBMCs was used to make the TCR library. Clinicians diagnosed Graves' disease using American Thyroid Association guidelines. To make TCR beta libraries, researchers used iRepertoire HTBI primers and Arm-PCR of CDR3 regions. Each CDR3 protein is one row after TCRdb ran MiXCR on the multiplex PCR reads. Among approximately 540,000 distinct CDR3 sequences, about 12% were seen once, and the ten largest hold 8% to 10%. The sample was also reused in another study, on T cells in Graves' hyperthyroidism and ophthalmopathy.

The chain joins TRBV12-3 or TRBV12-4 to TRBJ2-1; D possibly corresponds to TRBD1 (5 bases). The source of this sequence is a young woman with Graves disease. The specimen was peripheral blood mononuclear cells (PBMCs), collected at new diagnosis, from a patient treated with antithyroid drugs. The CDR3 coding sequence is TGTGCCAGCAGTTTTGGGCAGGGAATATCCAATGAGCAGTTCTTC. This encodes CASSFGQGISNEQFF.